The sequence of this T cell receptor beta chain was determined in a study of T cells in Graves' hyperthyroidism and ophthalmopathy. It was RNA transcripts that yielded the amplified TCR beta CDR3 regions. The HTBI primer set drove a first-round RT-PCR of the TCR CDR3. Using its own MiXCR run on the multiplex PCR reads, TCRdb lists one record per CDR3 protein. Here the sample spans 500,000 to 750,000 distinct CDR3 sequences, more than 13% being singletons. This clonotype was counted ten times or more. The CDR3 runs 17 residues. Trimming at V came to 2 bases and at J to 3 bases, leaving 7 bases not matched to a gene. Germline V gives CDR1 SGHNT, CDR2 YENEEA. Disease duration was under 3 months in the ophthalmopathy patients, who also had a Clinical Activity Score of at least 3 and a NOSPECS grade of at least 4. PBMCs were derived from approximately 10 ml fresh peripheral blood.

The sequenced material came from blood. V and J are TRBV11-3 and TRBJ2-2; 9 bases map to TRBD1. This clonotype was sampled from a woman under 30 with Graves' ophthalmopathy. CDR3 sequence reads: CASSLTWDRVHTGELFF. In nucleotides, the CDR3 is TGTGCCAGCAGCTTAACATGGGACAGGGTACACACCGGGGAGCTGTTTTTT. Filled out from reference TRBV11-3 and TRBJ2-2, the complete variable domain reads EAGVVQSPRYKIIEKKQPVAFWCNPISGHNTLYWYLQNLGQGPELLIRYENEEAVDDSQLPKDRFSAERLKGVDSTLKIQPAELGDSAVYLCASSLTWDRVHTGELFFGEGSRLTVL.